Following are 18 T cell receptor beta chains from one sample sequenced in a study of molecular identifiers for immune sequencing clone quantification. TCRdb re-derived calls from the PCR reads in MiXCR, one entry per CDR3 protein. This sample yields a few hundred thousand distinct CDR3 sequences, of which 20% to 25% are seen a single time; around 0.84% belongs to the top ten. Input material: naive CD8+ T cells from blood, with Jurkat cell RNA spiked in. Noted subset: FACS-sorted CD8+CD4-CCR7+CD45RA+ naive T cells. These receptors originate from a human donor in good health. Some libraries in this study had Jurkat cell RNA spiked in.

This clonotype was found a few times. This chain uses TRBV20-1 with TRBJ2-5, with 7 bases matching TRBD2. This CDR3 region has 15 residues. Germline V gene sequence: CDR1 DFQATT, CDR2 SNEGSKA (reference sequence). The ends lost 6 bases at V and 4 bases at J; junction bases unmatched: 14. CDR3 sequence: CSAYDGRFGVETQYF. CDR3 in DNA: TGCAGTGCATACGACGGGAGGTTTGGGGTAGAGACCCAGTACTTC.

In the case of this clonotype: A read error may account for a junction end that differs from germline. The chain uses TRBV5-1 and TRBJ1-1; D unresolved. CDR1 SGHRS and CDR2 YFSETQ come from the germline V gene. The CDR3 has 14 residues. The CDR3, as DNA: TGCGCCAGCATGGCGGAGGATGTGAACACTGAAGCTCTCTTT. Amino acid sequence: CASMAEDVNTEALF.

The genes are TRBV27 and TRBJ2-1; either TRBD1 or TRBD2 may fit D (5 bases each). The CDR3 totals 17 residues. The V end was cut by 5 bases, the J end by 8 bases, with 25 bases between. CDR1 MNHEY and CDR2 SMNVEV come from the germline V gene (reference sequence). In nucleotides, the CDR3 is TGTGCCAGCAGTCACCGGGACCCACGACCTCCGAGGGATGAGCAGTTCTTC. Protein product: CASSHRDPRPPRDEQFF.

The gene calls are TRBV12-3 or TRBV12-4 and TRBJ2-4; weak D call: TRBD2 (5 bases). V lost 7 bases and J lost 9, with 22 bases in between. The CDR3 has 15 residues. CDR3 DNA: TGTGCCAGCACCCAATCGGCGGGTATGACGGCCATTCAGTACTTC. Translation: CASTQSAGMTAIQYF.

The sample holds a few counts of this clonotype. The rearrangement uses TRBV29-1 and TRBJ1-2; D possibly corresponds to TRBD1 (5 bases). The CDR3 covers 11 residues. Trimming pared 8 bases from V and 4 bases from J, leaving 11 bases between. Germline-derived CDR1 and CDR2 are SQVTM and ANQGSEA. CDR3 sequence: CSIRGSYGYTF. DNA for the CDR3: TGCAGCATTCGGGGGAGCTATGGCTACACCTTC.

This clonotype was counted a single time. A read error may be the cause here, since a much bigger clone is one base away. This chain joins TRBV27 and TRBJ2-2; D possibly uses TRBD1 or TRBD2 (5 bases each). Germline CDR1 reads MNHEY; CDR2 reads SMNVEV (reference sequence). The CDR3 contains 14 residues. The CDR3 spells CASSFGGNTRELFF. CDR3 sequence (DNA): TGTGCCAGCAGTTTTGGGGGAAACACCCGGGAGCTGTTTTTT.

This clonotype was counted at least ten times. The chain links TRBV14 to TRBJ1-1; D gene ambiguous. The V gene's germline CDR1 is SGHDN and CDR2 FVKESK. The CDR3 is made up of 16 amino acids. With 0 bases removed from V and 0 bases from J, the gap between germline ends came to 11 bases. CDR3 protein: CASSQETPVMNTEAFF. The CDR3 DNA is TGTGCCAGCAGCCAAGAAACACCCGTAATGAACACTGAAGCTTTCTTT.

About this clonotype: A read error is possible here, since a much larger clone lies one base away. This chain uses TRBV6-1 with TRBJ1-1, with TRBD1 as a possible D gene (6 bases). V lost 2 bases and J lost 5, with 15 bases in between. The length of the CDR3 is 15 residues. CDR1 and CDR2 from the germline V gene are MNHNS and SASEGT. The CDR3 sequence is CASSEWGRGGTEAFF. The DNA of the CDR3 is TGTGCCAGCAGTGAATGGGGCAGGGGTGGTACTGAAGCTTTCTTT.

Many counts were recorded for this clonotype. The chain links TRBV12-3 or TRBV12-4 to TRBJ2-6, with a possible D match to TRBD1 (6 bases). The CDR3 contains 14 residues. The germline V and J ends were trimmed by 7 bases and 2 bases, with 9 bases remaining between them. In DNA, the CDR3 is TGTGCCAGCAAGAACAGGGCTGGGGCCAACGTCCTGACTTTC. Its translation: CASKNRAGANVLTF.

The chain joins TRBV9 to TRBJ2-5; 8 nucleotides match TRBD2. The trim removed 4 bases at V and 4 bases at J, leaving 12 bases unmatched. Germline values: CDR1 SGDLS, CDR2 YYNGEE. The CDR3 runs 16 residues. The CDR3 loop is CASSPTFSGDLETQYF. CDR3 sequence (DNA): TGTGCCAGCAGCCCCACGTTTAGCGGGGATTTAGAGACCCAGTACTTC.

The sample holds many counts of this clonotype. J is TRBJ1-5 and V is TRBV2, with D unresolved. The CDR3 totals 13 residues. Germline CDR1 reads SNHLY; CDR2 reads FYNNEI. Trimming removed 4 bases from V and 0 bases from J, with 4 bases in between. DNA of the CDR3: TGTGCCAGCAGTGTGTCTAGCAATCAGCCCCAGCATTTT. As protein: CASSVSSNQPQHF.

This clonotype was seen more than once but under ten times. The genes are TRBV12-3 or TRBV12-4 and TRBJ2-5; 7 bases are a match to TRBD2. The CDR3 runs 14 residues. V shed 5 bases, J shed 4 bases, and the junction held 7 bases outside the gene matches. CDR3 sequence reads: CASSPLASGETQYF. CDR3 coding DNA: TGTGCCAGCAGTCCACTAGCGTCCGGAGAGACCCAGTACTTC.

A word on this clonotype: The conserved final phenylalanine or tryptophan is absent from the CDR3, which likely points to a read error. The rearrangement uses TRBV20-1 and TRBJ2-7; a possible D gene is TRBD1 (6 bases). The V gene lost 4 bases and the J gene lost 1 base, with 11 bases spanning the gap. The length of the CDR3 is 13 residues. Germline V gene data show CDR1 as DFQATT and CDR2 as SNEGSKA (reference sequence). The CDR3: CSATRGNSYEQYL. As DNA, the CDR3 is TGCAGTGCTACCAGGGGAAATTCCTACGAGCAGTACCTC.

A word on this clonotype: The conserved phenylalanine or tryptophan normally closing the CDR3 is absent here, so this likely arose from a read error. The chain carries TRBV7-9 and TRBJ2-3; D remains unclear. CDR3 length: 11 residues. V was clipped by 8 bases and J by 3 bases, with 6 bases between them. Germline-derived CDR1 and CDR2 are SEHNR and FQNEAQ (reference sequence). CDR3 DNA sequence: TGTGCCAGCGGTGGTACAGATACGCAGTATTCT. This encodes CASGGTDTQYS.

This clonotype was seen ten or more times. The CDR3 loop is CASSIDRGNEQYF. The CDR3 DNA is TGTGCCAGTAGTATAGATCGCGGGAACGAGCAGTACTTC. V gene TRBV19 combines with J gene TRBJ2-7, with D tentatively TRBD2 (6 bases). V was cut by 0 bases and J by 5 bases, with 8 bases left in between. The CDR3 length is 13 residues. Germline CDR1 reads LNHDA; CDR2 reads SQIVND (reference sequence).

J is TRBJ2-3 and V is TRBV4-3, with TRBD2 matching 7 bases. This CDR3 is built from 17 residues. CDR1 and CDR2 from the germline V gene are LGHNA and YSLEER. The J segment lost 0 bases and the V segment lost 0 bases, leaving 6 bases of the junction unmatched. The CDR3 region has the DNA TGCGCCAGCAGCCAAGAACCCAGCGGGGCTAGCACAGATACGCAGTATTTT. Amino acid sequence: CASSQEPSGASTDTQYF.

Ten or more counts support this clonotype. The DNA for the CDR3 is TGTGCCAGCAGTGAGACAAATTGGGGTACTGAAGCTTTCTTT. Its translation is CASSETNWGTEAFF. The V and J genes are TRBV12-3 or TRBV12-4 and TRBJ1-1; D uncertain. The CDR3 has 14 amino acids. With 5 bases removed from V and 5 bases from J, the gap between germline ends came to 15 bases.

Many counts were recorded for this clonotype. The J gene is TRBJ2-2, the V gene TRBV6-2 or TRBV6-3; D perhaps matches TRBD2 (6 bases). The CDR3 runs to 13 residues. With 2 bases removed from V and 6 bases from J, the gap between germline ends came to 7 bases. The germline V gene has CDR1 MNHEY and CDR2 SVGEGT. Here the CDR3 DNA reads TGTGCCAGCAGTTACGGCGGGGCCGGGGAGCTGTTTTTT. This translates into CASSYGGAGELFF.